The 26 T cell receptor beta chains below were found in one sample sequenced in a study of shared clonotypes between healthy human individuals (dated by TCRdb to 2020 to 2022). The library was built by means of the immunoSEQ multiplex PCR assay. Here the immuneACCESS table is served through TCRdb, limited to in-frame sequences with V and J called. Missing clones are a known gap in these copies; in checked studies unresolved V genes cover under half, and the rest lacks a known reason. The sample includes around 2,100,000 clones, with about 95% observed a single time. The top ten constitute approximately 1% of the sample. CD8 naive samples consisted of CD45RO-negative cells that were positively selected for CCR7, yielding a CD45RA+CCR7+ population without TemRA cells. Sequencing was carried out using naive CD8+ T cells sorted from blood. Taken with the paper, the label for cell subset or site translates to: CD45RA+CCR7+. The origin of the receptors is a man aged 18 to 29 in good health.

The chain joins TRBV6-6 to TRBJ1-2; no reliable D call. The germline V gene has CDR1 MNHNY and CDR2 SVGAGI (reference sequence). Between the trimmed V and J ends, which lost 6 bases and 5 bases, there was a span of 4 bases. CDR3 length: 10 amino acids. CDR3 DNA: TGTGCCAGCAGGGAGTATGGCTACACCTTC. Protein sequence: CASREYGYTF.

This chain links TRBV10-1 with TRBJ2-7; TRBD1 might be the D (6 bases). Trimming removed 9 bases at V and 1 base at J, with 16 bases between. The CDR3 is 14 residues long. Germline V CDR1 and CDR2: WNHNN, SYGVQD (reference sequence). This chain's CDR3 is CASPYTGTSYEQYF. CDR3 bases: TGCGCCAGTCCGTACACCGGGACATCCTACGAGCAGTACTTC.

In DNA, the CDR3 is TGCGCCAGCAGCCAAGCCCCGGGACACCTGAACACTGAAGCTTTCTTT. The encoded protein is CASSQAPGHLNTEAFF. This chain joins TRBV4-1 and TRBJ1-1; possibly TRBD1 for D (6 bases). The CDR3 length is 16 residues. Germline CDR1 MGHRA, CDR2 YSYEKL. The germline V and J ends were trimmed by 1 base and 0 bases, with 12 bases remaining between them.

CDR3 residues: CASAPLQGDSQPQHF. CDR3 sequence (DNA): TGCGCCAGCGCTCCCCTACAGGGGGATTCACAGCCCCAGCATTTT. The genes are TRBV4-1 and TRBJ1-5, with TRBD1 identical over 8 bases. Germline CDR1 reads MGHRA; CDR2 reads YSYEKL. This CDR3 region has 15 residues. The V and J ends lost 8 bases and 7 bases, in that order; junction bases with no gene match: 13.

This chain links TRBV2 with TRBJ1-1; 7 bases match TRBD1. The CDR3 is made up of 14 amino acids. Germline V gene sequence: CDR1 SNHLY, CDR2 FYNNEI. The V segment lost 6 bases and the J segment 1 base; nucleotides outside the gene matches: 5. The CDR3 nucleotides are TGTGCCAGCAGAACCGGGACAGAGAACACTGAAGCTTTCTTT. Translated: CASRTGTENTEAFF.

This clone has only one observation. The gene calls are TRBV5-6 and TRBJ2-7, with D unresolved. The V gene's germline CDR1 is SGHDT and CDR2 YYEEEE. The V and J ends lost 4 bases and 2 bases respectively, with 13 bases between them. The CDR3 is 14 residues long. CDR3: CASSHLSSPYEQYF. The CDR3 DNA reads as TGTGCCAGCAGCCACCTTAGTAGCCCCTACGAGCAGTACTTC.

The CDR3 sequence: CASSLHPDEQFF. The CDR3 DNA sequence: TGTGCCAGCAGCTTACACCCCGATGAGCAGTTCTTC. The V gene is TRBV7-9, the J gene TRBJ2-1; D not certain. Per germline, CDR1 SEHNR and CDR2 FQNEAQ (reference sequence). The length of the CDR3 is 12 residues. The germline V and J ends were trimmed by 2 bases and 8 bases, with 7 bases remaining between them.

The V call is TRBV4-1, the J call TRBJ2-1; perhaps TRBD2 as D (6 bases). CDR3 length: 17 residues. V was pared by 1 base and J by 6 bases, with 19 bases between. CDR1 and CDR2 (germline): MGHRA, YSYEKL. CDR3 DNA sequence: TGCGCCAGCAGCCAAGGGGGTCTAGCGACTCGAGGCAATGAGCAGTTCTTC. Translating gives CASSQGGLATRGNEQFF.

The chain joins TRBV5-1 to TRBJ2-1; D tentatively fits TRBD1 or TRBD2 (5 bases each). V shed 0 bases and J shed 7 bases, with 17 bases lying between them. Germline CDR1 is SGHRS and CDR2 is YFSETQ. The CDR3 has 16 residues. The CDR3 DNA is TGCGCCAGCAGCTTGGCCCATGGTGGGGGTTTGAATGAGCAGTTCTTC. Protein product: CASSLAHGGGLNEQFF.

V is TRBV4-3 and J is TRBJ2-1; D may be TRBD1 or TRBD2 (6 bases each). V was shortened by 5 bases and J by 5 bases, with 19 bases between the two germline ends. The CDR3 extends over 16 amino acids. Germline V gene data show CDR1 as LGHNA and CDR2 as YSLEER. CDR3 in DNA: TGCGCCAGCAGCGCCCTTTCGGGGGCAAGGGACAATGAGCAGTTCTTC. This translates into CASSALSGARDNEQFF.

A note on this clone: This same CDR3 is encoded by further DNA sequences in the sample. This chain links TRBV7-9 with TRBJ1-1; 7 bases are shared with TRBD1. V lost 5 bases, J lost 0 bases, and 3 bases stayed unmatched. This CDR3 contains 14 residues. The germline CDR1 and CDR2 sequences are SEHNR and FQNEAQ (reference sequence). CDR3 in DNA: TGTGCCAGCAGCCGGACAGGCATGAACACTGAAGCTTTCTTT. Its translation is CASSRTGMNTEAFF.

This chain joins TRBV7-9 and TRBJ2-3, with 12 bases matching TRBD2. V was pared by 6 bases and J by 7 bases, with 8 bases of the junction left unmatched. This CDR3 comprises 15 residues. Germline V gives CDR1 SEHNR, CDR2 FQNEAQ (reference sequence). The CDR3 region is CASSFGTSGFYTQYF. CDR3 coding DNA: TGTGCCAGCAGTTTCGGGACTAGCGGGTTTTATACGCAGTATTTT.

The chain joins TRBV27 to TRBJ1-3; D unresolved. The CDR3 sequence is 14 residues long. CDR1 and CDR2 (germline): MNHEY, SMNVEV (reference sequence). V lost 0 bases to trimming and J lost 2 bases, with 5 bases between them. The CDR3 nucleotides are TGTGCCAGCAGTTTATCAGTTACTGGAAACACCATATATTTT. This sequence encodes CASSLSVTGNTIYF.

CDR3 sequence: CASSYTEGVQPQHF. In DNA form, the CDR3 reads TGTGCCAGCAGTTACACCGAGGGGGTTCAGCCCCAGCATTTT. This chain links TRBV6-5 with TRBJ1-5; TRBD1 is a possible D gene (6 bases). This CDR3 is 14 amino acids long. Germline loops: CDR1 MNHEY, CDR2 SVGAGI. The V gene lost 2 bases and the J gene lost 6 bases, with 11 bases spanning the gap.

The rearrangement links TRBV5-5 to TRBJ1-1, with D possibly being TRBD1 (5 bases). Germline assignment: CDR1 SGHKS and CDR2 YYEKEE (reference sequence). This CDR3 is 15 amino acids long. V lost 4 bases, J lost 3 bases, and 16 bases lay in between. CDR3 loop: CASSLTGLRDTEAFF. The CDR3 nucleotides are TGTGCCAGCAGCCTCACAGGCCTACGGGACACTGAAGCTTTCTTT.

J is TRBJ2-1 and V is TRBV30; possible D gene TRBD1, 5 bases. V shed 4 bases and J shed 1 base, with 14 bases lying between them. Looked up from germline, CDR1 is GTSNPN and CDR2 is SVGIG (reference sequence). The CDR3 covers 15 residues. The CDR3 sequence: CAWTGQRSSYNEQFF. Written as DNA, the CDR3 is TGTGCCTGGACCGGACAAAGGTCATCCTACAATGAGCAGTTCTTC.

The CDR3 here is CATSRQLAGENTGELFF. Here the CDR3 DNA reads TGTGCCACCAGCAGGCAACTAGCGGGAGAGAACACCGGGGAGCTGTTTTTT. The chain employs TRBV15 and TRBJ2-2, with 11 bases matching TRBD2. J gave up 1 base and V 3 bases, and 4 bases lay outside the gene matches. CDR1 and CDR2 (germline): LNHNV, YYDKDF (reference sequence). The CDR3 spans 17 residues. The whole variable domain, filled in from reference TRBV15 and TRBJ2-2, reads DAMVIQNPRYQVTQFGKPVTLSCSQTLNHNVMYWYQQKSSQAPKLLFHYYDKDFNNEADTPDNFQSRRPNTSFCFLDIRSPGLGDTAMYLCATSRQLAGENTGELFFGEGSRLTVL.

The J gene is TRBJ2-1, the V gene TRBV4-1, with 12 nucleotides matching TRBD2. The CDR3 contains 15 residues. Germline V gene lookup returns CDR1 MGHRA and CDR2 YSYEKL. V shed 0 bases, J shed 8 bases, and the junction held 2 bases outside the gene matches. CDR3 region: CASSQETSGGYEQFF. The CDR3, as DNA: TGCGCCAGCAGCCAAGAGACTAGCGGGGGTTATGAGCAGTTCTTC.

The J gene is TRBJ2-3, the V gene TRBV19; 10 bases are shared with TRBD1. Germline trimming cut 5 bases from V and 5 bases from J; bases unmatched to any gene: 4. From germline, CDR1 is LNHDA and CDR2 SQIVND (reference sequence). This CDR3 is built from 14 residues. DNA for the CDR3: TGTGCCAGTAGTTGGACAGGGGGTTTAGATACGCAGTATTTT. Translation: CASSWTGGLDTQYF.

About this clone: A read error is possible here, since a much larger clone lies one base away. In nucleotides, the CDR3 is TGTGCCAGCAGTTACAGGACAGGGGCCTACGAGCAGTACTTC. It translates to CASSYRTGAYEQYF. The gene calls are TRBV6-8 and TRBJ2-7; 9 nucleotides match TRBD1. V trimming: 2 bases; J trimming: 2 bases; junction bases outside the gene matches: 1. The CDR3 covers 14 residues. Germline V gives CDR1 MNHGY, CDR2 SAAAGT.

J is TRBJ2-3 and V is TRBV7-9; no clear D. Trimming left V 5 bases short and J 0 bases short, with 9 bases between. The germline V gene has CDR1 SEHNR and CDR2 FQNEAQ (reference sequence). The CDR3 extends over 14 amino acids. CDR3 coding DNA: TGTGCCAGCAGCCCCAGGAGTAGCACAGATACGCAGTATTTT. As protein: CASSPRSSTDTQYF.

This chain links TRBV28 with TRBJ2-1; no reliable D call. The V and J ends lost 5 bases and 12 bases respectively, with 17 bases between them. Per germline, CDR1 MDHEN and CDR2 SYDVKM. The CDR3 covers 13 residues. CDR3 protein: CASSPELGRWQFF. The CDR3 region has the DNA TGTGCCAGCAGTCCCGAGCTGGGAAGATGGCAGTTCTTC.

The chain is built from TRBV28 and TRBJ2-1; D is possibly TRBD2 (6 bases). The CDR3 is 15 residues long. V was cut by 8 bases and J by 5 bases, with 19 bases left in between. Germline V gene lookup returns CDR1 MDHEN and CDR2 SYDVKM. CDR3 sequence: CASSIEVGGHNEQFF. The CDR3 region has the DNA TGTGCCAGCTCTATAGAAGTGGGAGGACACAATGAGCAGTTCTTC.

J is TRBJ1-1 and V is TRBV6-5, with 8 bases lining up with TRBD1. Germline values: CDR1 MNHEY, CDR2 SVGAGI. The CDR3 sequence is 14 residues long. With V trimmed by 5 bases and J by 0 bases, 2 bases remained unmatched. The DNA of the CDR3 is TGTGCCAGCAGTCCGGGACAGGTGAACACTGAAGCTTTCTTT. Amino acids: CASSPGQVNTEAFF.

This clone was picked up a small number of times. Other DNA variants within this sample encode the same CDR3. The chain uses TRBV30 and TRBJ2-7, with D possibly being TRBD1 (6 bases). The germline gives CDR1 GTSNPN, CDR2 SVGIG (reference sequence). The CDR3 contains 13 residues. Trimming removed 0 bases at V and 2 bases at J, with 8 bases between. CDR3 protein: CAWSVQGTYEQYF. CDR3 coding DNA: TGTGCCTGGAGTGTACAGGGAACCTACGAGCAGTACTTC.

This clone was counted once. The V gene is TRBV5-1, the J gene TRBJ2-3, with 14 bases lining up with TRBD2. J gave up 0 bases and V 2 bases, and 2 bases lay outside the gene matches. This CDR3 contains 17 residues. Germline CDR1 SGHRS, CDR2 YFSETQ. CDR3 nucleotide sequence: TGCGCCAGCAGCTTAGGGACTAGCGGGAGTAGCACAGATACGCAGTATTTT. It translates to CASSLGTSGSSTDTQYF.